The present T cell receptor (beta chain) was sequenced within a study of cytomegalovirus exposure and HLA in healthy donors. Study-level results: Researchers reported in a later analysis that a missense DCLRE1C variant was tied to TCR beta V- and J-gene trimming. Analysis performed later found about 18,000 TCR beta sequences associated with HLA alleles at 0.05 false discovery rate.

PCR amplification relied on 60 Vbeta primers (plus 13 Jbeta primers). Sequenced by immunoSEQ multiplex PCR; TCRdb stores in-frame clones only, minus some. This table has 70,000 to 80,000 clones, approximately 80% appearing once. The CDR3 is made up of 15 amino acids. Germline V lookup: CDR1 LNHDA, CDR2 SQIVND (reference sequence). Trimming removed 4 bases at V and 1 base at J, with 14 bases between. This clone was seen a handful of times. Its antigen remains unknown. The genes are TRBV19 and TRBJ2-7, with D tentatively TRBD2 (6 bases). Sequencing was performed on PBMCs. This TCR was recovered from a woman between 35 and 50 years old in good health and CMV-seropositive. CDR3: CASSTPHGGSYEQYF. In nucleotides, the CDR3 is TGTGCCAGTAGTACCCCCCATGGAGGGTCCTACGAGCAGTACTTC.